This T cell receptor (beta chain) is drawn from a study of graft-versus-host responses after intestinal transplantation. Study overall: Recipients had multivisceral, liver-intestinal, or isolated intestinal transplants. For 3 to 4 years after anti-thymocyte globulin induction, all recipients took tacrolimus and steroids.

Clones were read by immunoSEQ multiplex PCR, and TCRdb kept only the in-frame ones, dropping some. The sample contains about 120,000 clones, 85% to 95% of which appear only once. This clone appeared once. Antigen unknown. Losses at the gene ends were 6 bases for V and 4 bases for J; bases not matched to a gene: 7. The CDR3 totals 16 residues. Germline V gene lookup returns CDR1 SNHLY and CDR2 FYNNEI. Study-level points and caveats: Recipient marrow harbored GvH clones, some of which surfaced first in ileum or blood. With peak circulating GvH clone levels came an association with early post-transplant HvG declines.

This sequence originates from a human donor who received an intestinal transplant. The genes are TRBV2 and TRBJ2-1; 12 bases are a match to TRBD2. The specimen comprised unstimulated CD8+ T cells sorted from spleen or lymph node cells, sampled before intestinal transplant. DNA for the CDR3: TGTGCCAGCAGGGGGGCTAGCGGGAGGGATTACAATGAGCAGTTCTTC. Translating it yields CASRGASGRDYNEQFF.